This is a list of T cell receptor beta chains from one sample in a study of T cells in Graves' hyperthyroidism and ophthalmopathy. Via MiXCR, TCRdb re-called the multiplex PCR reads, giving one row per CDR3 protein. The sample contains around 600,000 distinct CDR3 sequences, about 45% of which appear only once. Material: peripheral blood or thyroid tissue (not recorded which). The source of these receptors is an adult man with Graves' disease, either hyperthyroidism or ophthalmopathy (not recorded which). Both conserved end residues are part of each CDR3. A D gene is named only where the DNA matches it firmly. Size is stated for part of the rows, as once, few or many counts, or as a class when the clone is expanded.

J | D | V | size | DNA | CDR3
TRBJ2-7 | . | TRBV4-3 | . | TGCGCCAGCAGCTTGCAACGGGGGGCCGCCTACGAGCAGTACTTC | CASSLQRGAAYEQYF
TRBJ1-4 | TRBD1 | TRBV2 | many | TGTGCCAGCAGAGTCGACAGGGTTGAAAAACTGTTTTTT | CASRVDRVEKLFF
TRBJ2-6 | . | TRBV2 | many | TGTGCCAGCAGTGGGCGGTTCTCTGGGGCCAACGTCCTGACTTTC | CASSGRFSGANVLTF
TRBJ1-2 | TRBD1 | TRBV7-4 | . | TGTGCCAGCAGCTTAGGGGCCGCAGGGGGCGGGAACTATGGCTACACCTTC | CASSLGAAGGGNYGYTF
TRBJ1-2 | TRBD1 | TRBV20-1 | few | TGCAGTGCTAGCGCGACAGGGGGCGCGTACGGCTACACCTTC | CSASATGGAYGYTF
TRBJ1-1 | . | TRBV29-1 | many | TGCAGCGTTGTACAGGGGAACACTGAAGCTTTCTTT | CSVVQGNTEAFF
TRBJ2-7 | TRBD1 | TRBV2 | . | TGTGCCAGCATCGGGACAGCTTACTACGAGCAGTACTTC | CASIGTAYYEQYF
TRBJ1-6 | TRBD1 | TRBV13 | few | TGTGCCAGCAGCTTAGAGGGGGCGGATTCACCCCTCCACTTT | CASSLEGADSPLHF
TRBJ2-5 | . | TRBV20-1 | many | TGCAGTGCAAGGGAGCGAGCCGCCTCGGGGACCCAGTACTTC | CSARERAASGTQYF
TRBJ1-2 | . | TRBV7-9 | . | TGTGCCAGCAGCCAAGATGGCGGCGGAACGACCTATGGCTACACCTTC | CASSQDGGGTTYGYTF
TRBJ1-1 | . | TRBV19 | few | TGTGCCAGTAGTACGGGCGCACCGGGAACACGAGCTGAAGCTTTCTTT | CASSTGAPGTRAEAFF
TRBJ1-5 | . | TRBV2 | . | TGTGCCAGCAGTAAGTCAGATAGACCCCAGCATTTT | CASSKSDRPQHF
TRBJ2-5 | . | TRBV11-2 | many | TGTGCCAGTGCCCCCCGGGGGGCTGAGACCCAGTACTTC | CASAPRGAETQYF
TRBJ1-1 | . | TRBV7-9 | once | TGTGCCAGCAGCCGCCTAGTGAAAGGAAGGGGACACCACTTT | CASSRLVKGRGHHF
TRBJ1-1 | . | TRBV7-2 | . | TGTGCCAGCAGCCAGCCGGGACATTACACTGAAGCTTTCTTT | CASSQPGHYTEAFF
TRBJ1-5 | . | TRBV24-1 | few | TGTGCCCCCAATCAGCCCCAGCATTTT | CAPNQPQHF
TRBJ2-7 | TRBD2 | TRBV20-1 | many | TGCAGTGCTAGAGATGGGGGGGACTCCTACGAGCAGTACTTC | CSARDGGDSYEQYF
TRBJ2-7 | . | TRBV25-1 | . | TGTGCCAGCAGTGAATATGGCGGGAACGGCGCCTACGAGCAGTACTTC | CASSEYGGNGAYEQYF